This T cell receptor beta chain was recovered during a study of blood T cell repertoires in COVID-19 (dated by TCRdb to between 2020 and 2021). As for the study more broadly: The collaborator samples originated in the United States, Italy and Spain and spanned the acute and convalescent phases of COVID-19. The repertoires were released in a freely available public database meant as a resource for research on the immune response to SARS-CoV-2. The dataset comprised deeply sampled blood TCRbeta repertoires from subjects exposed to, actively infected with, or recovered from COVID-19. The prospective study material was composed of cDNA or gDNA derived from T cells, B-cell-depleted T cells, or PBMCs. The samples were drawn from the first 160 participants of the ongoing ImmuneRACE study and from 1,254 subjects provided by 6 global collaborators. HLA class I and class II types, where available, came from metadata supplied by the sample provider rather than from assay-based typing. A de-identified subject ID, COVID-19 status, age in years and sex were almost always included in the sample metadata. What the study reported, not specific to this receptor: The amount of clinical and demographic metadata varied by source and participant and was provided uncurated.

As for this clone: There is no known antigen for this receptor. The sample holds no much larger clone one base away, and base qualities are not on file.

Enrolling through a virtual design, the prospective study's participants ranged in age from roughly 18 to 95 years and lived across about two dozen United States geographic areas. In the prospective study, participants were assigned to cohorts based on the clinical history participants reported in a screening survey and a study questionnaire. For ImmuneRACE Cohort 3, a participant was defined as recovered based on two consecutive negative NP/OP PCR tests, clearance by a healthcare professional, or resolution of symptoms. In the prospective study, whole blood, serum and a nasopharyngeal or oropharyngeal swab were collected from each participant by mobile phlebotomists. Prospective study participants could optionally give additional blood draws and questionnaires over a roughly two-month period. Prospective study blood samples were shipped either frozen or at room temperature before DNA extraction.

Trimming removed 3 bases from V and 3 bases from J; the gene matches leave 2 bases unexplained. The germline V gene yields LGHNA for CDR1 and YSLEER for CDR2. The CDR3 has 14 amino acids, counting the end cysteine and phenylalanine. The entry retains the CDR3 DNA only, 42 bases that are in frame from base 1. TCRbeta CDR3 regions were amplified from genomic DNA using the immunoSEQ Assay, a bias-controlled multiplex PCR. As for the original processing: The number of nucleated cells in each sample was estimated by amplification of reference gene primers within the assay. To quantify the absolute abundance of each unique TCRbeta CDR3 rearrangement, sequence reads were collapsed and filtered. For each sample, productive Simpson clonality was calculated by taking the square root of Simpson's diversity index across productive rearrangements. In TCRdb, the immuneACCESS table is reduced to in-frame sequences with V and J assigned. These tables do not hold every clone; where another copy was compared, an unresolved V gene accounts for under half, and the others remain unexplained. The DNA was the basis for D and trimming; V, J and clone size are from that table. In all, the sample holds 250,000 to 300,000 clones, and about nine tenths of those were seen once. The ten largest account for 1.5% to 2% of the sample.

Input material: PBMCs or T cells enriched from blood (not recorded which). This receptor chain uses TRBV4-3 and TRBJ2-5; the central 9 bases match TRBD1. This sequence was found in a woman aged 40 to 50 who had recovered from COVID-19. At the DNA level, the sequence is TGCGCCAGCAGCCACCGGACAGGGGAAGAGACCCAGTACTTC. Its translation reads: CASSHRTGEETQYF.